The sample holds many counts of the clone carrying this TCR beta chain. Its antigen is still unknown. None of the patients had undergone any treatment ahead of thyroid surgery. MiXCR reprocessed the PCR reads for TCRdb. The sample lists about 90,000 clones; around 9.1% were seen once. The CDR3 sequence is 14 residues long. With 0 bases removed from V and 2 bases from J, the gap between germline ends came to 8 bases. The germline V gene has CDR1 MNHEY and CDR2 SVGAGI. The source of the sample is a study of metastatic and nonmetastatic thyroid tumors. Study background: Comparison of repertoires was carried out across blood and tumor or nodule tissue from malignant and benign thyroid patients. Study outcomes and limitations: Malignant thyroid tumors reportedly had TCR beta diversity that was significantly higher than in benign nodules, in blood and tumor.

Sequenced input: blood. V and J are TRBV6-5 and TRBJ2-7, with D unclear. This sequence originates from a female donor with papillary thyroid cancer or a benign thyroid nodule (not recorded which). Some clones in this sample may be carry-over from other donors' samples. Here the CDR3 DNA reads TGTGCCAGCAGTTACTCTCGCGGTCCCTACGAGCAGTACTTC. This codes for CASSYSRGPYEQYF.